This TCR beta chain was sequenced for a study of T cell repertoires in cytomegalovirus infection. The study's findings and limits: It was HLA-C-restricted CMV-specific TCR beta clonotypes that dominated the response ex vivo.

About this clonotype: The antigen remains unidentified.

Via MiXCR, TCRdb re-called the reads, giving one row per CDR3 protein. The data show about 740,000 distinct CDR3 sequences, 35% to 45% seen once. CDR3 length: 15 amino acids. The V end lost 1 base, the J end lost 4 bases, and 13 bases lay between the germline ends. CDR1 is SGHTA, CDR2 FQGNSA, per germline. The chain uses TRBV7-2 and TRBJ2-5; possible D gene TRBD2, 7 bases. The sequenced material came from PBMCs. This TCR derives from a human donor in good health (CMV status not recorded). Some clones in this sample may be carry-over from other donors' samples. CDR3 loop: CASSLGGGAGETQYF. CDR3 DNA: TGTGCCAGCAGCTTAGGTGGGGGGGCCGGAGAGACCCAGTACTTC.